This passage covers 13 T cell receptor beta chains from one sample sequenced in a study of glioma-infiltrating T cells. TCR alpha and beta CDR3 regions were amplified from RNA using iRepertoire nested multiplex PCR. Using its own MiXCR run on the multiplex PCR reads, TCRdb lists one record per CDR3 protein. The profile shows about 140,000 distinct CDR3 sequences, about two fifths of them singletons. Specimen: glioma tissue, nonneoplastic brain tissue, or PBMCs (not recorded which). The receptors shown here come from a human donor with low-grade glioma or glioblastoma, undergoing nonglioma brain surgery, or in good health (not recorded which).

This clonotype was counted at least ten times. The V call is TRBV20-1, the J call TRBJ2-1; the match to TRBD2 covers 10 bases. Unmatched junction bases numbered 5, after V lost 3 bases and J lost 9 bases. This CDR3 comprises 13 residues. Germline V CDR1 and CDR2: DFQATT, SNEGSKA (reference sequence). This CDR3 is CSASSSGGFEQFF. In DNA form, the CDR3 reads TGCAGTGCTAGTTCTAGCGGGGGATTTGAGCAGTTCTTC.

Regarding this clonotype: At one of its ends the junction is not consistent with the germline gene, which may arise from a read error. This chain connects TRBV4-1 to TRBJ2-1; 10 bases are shared with TRBD1. Germline-derived CDR1 and CDR2 are MGHRA and YSYEKL. The CDR3 sequence is 17 residues long. The CDR3 spells CAGSHSAPGQGFNEQFF. Here the CDR3 DNA reads TGCGCCGGCAGCCATTCCGCACCGGGACAGGGGTTCAATGAGCAGTTCTTC.

This clonotype came up once. Sequence at one end of the junction differs from germline and may be a read error. The chain joins TRBV27 to TRBJ2-7; tentative D call: TRBD2 (6 bases). CDR1 is MNHEY, CDR2 SMNVEV, per germline (reference sequence). This CDR3 is 14 amino acids long. CDR3 amino acids: CAGSYSAGRYEQYF. The CDR3 DNA reads as TGTGCCGGCAGTTACTCGGCGGGGAGGTACGAGCAGTACTTC.

This clonotype occurred a few times. The V gene is TRBV4-2, the J gene TRBJ1-5; D gene uncertain. This CDR3 comprises 15 residues. Germline V gene sequence: CDR1 LGHNA, CDR2 YNFKEQ. Trimming shortened V by 1 base and J by 2 bases, and 9 bases separated the two germline ends. The CDR3: CASSQGETGNQPQHF. The CDR3 nucleotides are TGTGCCAGCAGCCAAGGGGAAACTGGCAATCAGCCCCAGCATTTT.

In DNA form, the CDR3 reads TGTGCCAGCAGTCAAGCCGACAGGGTGGTGAACACTGAAGCTTTCTTT. Translation: CASSQADRVVNTEAFF. The J gene is TRBJ1-1, the V gene TRBV28, with 7 bases matching TRBD1. The CDR3 sequence is 16 residues long. From germline, CDR1 is MDHEN and CDR2 SYDVKM. V gave up 5 bases and J gave up 0 bases; unmatched junction bases: 9.

A word on this clonotype: The junction departs from the called germline gene at one end, perhaps through a read error. DNA for the CDR3: TGTGCCAGCAGTTCGGGACTAGCGAGCGAGCAGCACTTC. This gives the protein CASSSGLASEQHF. The chain recombines TRBV6-2 or TRBV6-3 with TRBJ2-7, with TRBD2 matching 10 bases. The CDR3 consists of 13 residues. Germline V gives CDR1 MNHEY, CDR2 SVGEGT.

The chain has TRBV4-2 and TRBJ2-7; D gene uncertain. This CDR3 is 14 amino acids long. Germline CDR1 is LGHNA and CDR2 is YNFKEQ. Trimming stripped 0 bases from V and 0 bases from J, with 6 bases between. The CDR3 coding sequence is TGTGCCAGCAGCCAAGAATTGCTCTCCTACGAGCAGTACTTC. Protein sequence: CASSQELLSYEQYF.

The rearrangement links TRBV5-6 to TRBJ1-5, with D unclear. Germline CDR1 SGHDT, CDR2 YYEEEE. Trimming took 3 bases from V and 0 from J, leaving 7 bases between them. This CDR3 has 14 amino acids. In DNA, the CDR3 is TGTGCCAGCAGCTCAGAGTATAGCAATCAGCCCCAGCATTTT. Its translation is CASSSEYSNQPQHF.

This sequence joins TRBV12-3 or TRBV12-4 and TRBJ2-7; 8 bases are a match to TRBD1. The CDR3 consists of 14 residues. V trimming: 6 bases; J trimming: 2 bases; junction bases outside the gene matches: 6. The CDR3 bases are TGTGCCAGCAGCCGCGGACAGGGCGCCTACGAGCAGTACTTC. Residues: CASSRGQGAYEQYF.

This clonotype was observed once. This CDR3 is CASRGTSVETQYF. The CDR3 bases are TGTGCCAGCCGGGGCACCAGTGTCGAGACCCAGTACTTC. This chain connects TRBV6-1 to TRBJ2-5; tentatively, D is TRBD1 or TRBD2 (5 bases each). V lost 8 bases, J lost 5 bases, and 15 bases lay in between. Germline assignment: CDR1 MNHNS and CDR2 SASEGT. The CDR3 length is 13 residues.

There are many counts of this clonotype. The V gene is TRBV27, the J gene TRBJ2-7; D unresolved. The V gene's germline CDR1 is MNHEY and CDR2 SMNVEV (reference sequence). V lost 5 bases to trimming and J lost 4 bases, with 12 bases between them. This CDR3 spans 13 amino acids. For the CDR3, the DNA is TGTGCCAGCAGTCCAGGTCAGTGGTACGAGCAGTACTTC. It yields the protein CASSPGQWYEQYF.

This clonotype was recorded a few times. The chain combines TRBV20-1 with TRBJ2-1, with D uncertain. This CDR3 has 11 amino acids. Trimming took 5 bases from V and 4 from J, leaving 6 bases between them. The germline V gene has CDR1 DFQATT and CDR2 SNEGSKA (reference sequence). This CDR3 is CSARWYNEQFF. The DNA for the CDR3 is TGCAGTGCTCGCTGGTACAATGAGCAGTTCTTC.

The rearrangement uses TRBV20-1 and TRBJ2-7; TRBD1 or TRBD2 may be the D gene (7 bases each). Germline V gene lookup returns CDR1 DFQATT and CDR2 SNEGSKA (reference sequence). This CDR3 is 14 amino acids long. Trimming shortened V by 0 bases and J by 5 bases, and 14 bases separated the two germline ends. CDR3 loop: CSARDIQGGHEQYF. In nucleotides, the CDR3 is TGCAGTGCTAGAGACATCCAGGGGGGGCACGAGCAGTACTTC.